The clone carrying this TCR beta chain has just a few counts. Its specificity is unknown. The data derive from a study of post-analysis software for immune sequencing data. Findings of the study overall: In patients, about 5 TRBV segments were more frequent than in controls, with TRBV5-6, TRBV5-1 and TRBV20-1 among them. Same-batch preparations were strongly co-clustered by F measure.

V lost 4 bases, J lost 4 bases, and 10 bases lay in between. Germline CDR1 reads DFQATT; CDR2 reads SNEGSKA (reference sequence). This CDR3 is built from 12 residues. The authors incorporated unique molecular identifiers into the TCR beta cDNA libraries. There were roughly 0.95 to 10 million T cells, and 510,000 or so cDNA molecules came from them. TCRdb re-derived calls from the PCR reads in MiXCR, one entry per CDR3 protein. The sample contains roughly 540,000 distinct CDR3 sequences, about a third of which appear only once. Input material: blood. V gene TRBV20-1 combines with J gene TRBJ2-5; no reliable D call. This clonotype originated in a girl aged 2-17 years with multiple sclerosis. The CDR3 is CSATPRSETQYF. As DNA, the CDR3 is TGCAGTGCTACCCCTAGGTCAGAGACCCAGTACTTC.